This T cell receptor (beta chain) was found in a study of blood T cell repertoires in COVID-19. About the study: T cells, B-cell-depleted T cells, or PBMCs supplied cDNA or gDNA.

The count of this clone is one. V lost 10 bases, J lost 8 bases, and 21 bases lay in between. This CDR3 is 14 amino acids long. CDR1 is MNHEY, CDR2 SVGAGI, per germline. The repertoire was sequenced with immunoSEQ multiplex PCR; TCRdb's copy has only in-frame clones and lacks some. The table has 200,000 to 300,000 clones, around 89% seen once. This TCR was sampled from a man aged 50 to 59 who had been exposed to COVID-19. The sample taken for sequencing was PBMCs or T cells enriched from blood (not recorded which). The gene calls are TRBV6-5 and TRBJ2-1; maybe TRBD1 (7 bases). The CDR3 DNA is TGTGCCATCCAGACAGGGCATAGGAGGGATGAGCAGTTCTTC. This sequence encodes CAIQTGHRRDEQFF.